The 5 T cell receptor beta chains given below trace back to one sample, sequenced in a study of shared clonotypes between healthy human individuals. Selected positively for CCR7 and CD45RO-negative, naive CD8 cells excluded terminally differentiated effector memory CD45RA+ cells. Data came from immunoSEQ multiplex PCR; TCRdb stores just in-frame clones and leaves some out. The sample lists about 2 million clones; around 96% were seen once. Sequenced input: naive CD8+ T cells sorted from blood. The receptors originated from a man between 18 and 29 years old in good health.

This chain links TRBV7-9 with TRBJ2-7; 8 bases agree with TRBD1. The trim removed 2 bases at V and 0 bases at J, leaving 6 bases unmatched. Germline-derived CDR1 and CDR2 are SEHNR and FQNEAQ (reference sequence). This CDR3 spans 16 amino acids. The CDR3 loop reads CASSLSGTGISYEQYF. In nucleotides, the CDR3 is TGTGCCAGCAGCTTATCCGGGACAGGAATCTCCTACGAGCAGTACTTC.

The chain links TRBV10-3 to TRBJ2-1; 13 positions agree with TRBD2. Per germline, CDR1 ENHRY and CDR2 SYGVKD. Trimming cost V 0 bases and J 7 bases; bases outside gene matches: 3. The CDR3 is 16 amino acids. The CDR3 protein is CAISESGTSGVNEQFF. The DNA of the CDR3 is TGTGCCATCAGTGAGTCCGGGACTAGCGGGGTGAATGAGCAGTTCTTC.

For this clone: The same CDR3 is also encoded by other DNA sequences in this sample. The chain uses TRBV7-9 and TRBJ1-5, with TRBD1 matching over 8 bases. The germline V gene encodes CDR1 SEHNR and CDR2 FQNEAQ (reference sequence). This CDR3 contains 14 residues. The junction had 6 bases not matched to a gene; V was cut back by 5 bases and J by 6 bases. CDR3 DNA: TGTGCCAGCAGCCTCGGACAGGGCATTCAGCCCCAGCATTTT. This translates into CASSLGQGIQPQHF.

The rearrangement links TRBV7-9 to TRBJ2-5, with D perhaps matching TRBD2 (5 bases). From germline, CDR1 is SEHNR and CDR2 FQNEAQ (reference sequence). The V end was cut by 5 bases, the J end by 5 bases, with 12 bases between. The CDR3 covers 13 residues. The CDR3 coding sequence is TGTGCCAGCAGCCCAGAGGGTCGGGAGACCCAGTACTTC. It codes for CASSPEGRETQYF.

The chain employs TRBV7-3 and TRBJ1-1; D unresolved. From germline, CDR1 is SGHTA and CDR2 FQGTGA. Deletions cut 1 base from V and 4 bases from J, with 7 bases between. The CDR3 extends over 13 amino acids. This CDR3 reads CASSLIEGTEAFF. For the CDR3, the DNA is TGTGCCAGCAGCTTAATCGAAGGCACTGAAGCTTTCTTT.